This record covers a single T cell receptor (beta chain). No antigen is known for it. Following RNA extraction, reverse transcription yielded cDNA that acted as the sequencing template. TCRdb's table, derived via immunoSEQ multiplex PCR, lists solely in-frame clones and lacks some. The data hold approximately 210,000 clones, with about 65% observed a single time. Treatment in this sample: oral pan-JAK inhibitor, 5-10 mg twice daily. Isolation of CD4+ and CD8+ T cells from PBMCs was achieved by sorting. CDR3 length: 14 amino acids. From germline, CDR1 is WSHSY and CDR2 SAAADI. Trimming at V came to 3 bases and at J to 2 bases, leaving 3 bases not matched to a gene. This entry belongs to a study of CD8+ T cells in alopecia areata. For the study at large: For the treated group, dosing was oral tofacitinib at 5 to 10 mg twice daily. Severity among treated patients was scored by the percentage of scalp area affected. General observations from the study: Sequencing of scalp samples also captures resident alphabeta T cells of normal skin.

Sequenced here: CD4+ T cells sorted from blood, sampled at approximately week 49, from a patient treated with tofacitinib. The TCR was taken from a human donor with alopecia areata. V gene TRBV10-2 combines with J gene TRBJ2-5; 7 bases fit TRBD1. DNA of the CDR3: TGCGCCAGCAGTGAAGGGGGCGGACAAGAGACCCAGTACTTC. As protein: CASSEGGGQETQYF.